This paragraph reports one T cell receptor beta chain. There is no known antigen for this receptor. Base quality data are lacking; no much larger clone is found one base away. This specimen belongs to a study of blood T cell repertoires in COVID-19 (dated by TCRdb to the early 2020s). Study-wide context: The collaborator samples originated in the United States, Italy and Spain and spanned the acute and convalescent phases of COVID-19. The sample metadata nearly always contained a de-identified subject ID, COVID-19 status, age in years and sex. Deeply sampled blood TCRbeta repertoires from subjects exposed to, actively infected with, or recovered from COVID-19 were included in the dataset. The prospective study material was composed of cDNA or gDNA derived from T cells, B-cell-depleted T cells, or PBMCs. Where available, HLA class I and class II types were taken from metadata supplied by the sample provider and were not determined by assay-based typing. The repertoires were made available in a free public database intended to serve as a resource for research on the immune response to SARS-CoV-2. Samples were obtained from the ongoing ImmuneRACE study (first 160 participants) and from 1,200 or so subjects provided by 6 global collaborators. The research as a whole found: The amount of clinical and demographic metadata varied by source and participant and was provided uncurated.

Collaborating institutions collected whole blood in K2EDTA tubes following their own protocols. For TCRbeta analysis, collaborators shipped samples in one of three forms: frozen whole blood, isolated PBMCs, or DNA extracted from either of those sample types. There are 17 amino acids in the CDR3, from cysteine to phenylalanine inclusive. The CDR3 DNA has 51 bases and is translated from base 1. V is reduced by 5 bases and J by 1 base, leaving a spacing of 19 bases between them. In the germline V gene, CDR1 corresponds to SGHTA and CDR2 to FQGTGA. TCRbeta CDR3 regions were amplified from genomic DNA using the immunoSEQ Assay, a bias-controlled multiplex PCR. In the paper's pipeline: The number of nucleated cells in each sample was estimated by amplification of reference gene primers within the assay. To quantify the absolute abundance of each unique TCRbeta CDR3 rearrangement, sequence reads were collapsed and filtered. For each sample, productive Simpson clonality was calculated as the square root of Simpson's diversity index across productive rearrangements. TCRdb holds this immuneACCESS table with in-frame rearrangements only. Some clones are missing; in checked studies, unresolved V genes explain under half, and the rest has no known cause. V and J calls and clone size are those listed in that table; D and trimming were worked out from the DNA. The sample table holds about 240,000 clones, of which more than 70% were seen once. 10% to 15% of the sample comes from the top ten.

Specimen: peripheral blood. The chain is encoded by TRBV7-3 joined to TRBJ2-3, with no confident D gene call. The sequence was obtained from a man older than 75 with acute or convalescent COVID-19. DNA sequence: TGTGCCAGCAGCCTTTTGGGCTCCCAATTGCGCACAGATACGCAGTATTTT. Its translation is CASSLLGSQLRTDTQYF.